A selection of T cell receptor beta chains follows, all from one sample in a study of spatial heterogeneity in lung cancer. TCRdb recomputed calls from the 5' RACE reads with MiXCR, one row per CDR3 protein. Counted here are around 48,000 distinct CDR3 sequences, about 5.8% occurring once; the ten biggest clones make up more than 9.5%. The starting material was PBMCs, obtained at surgery. The receptors stem from a male donor with early-stage non-small cell lung cancer. The CDR3 runs from the conserved cysteine through the conserved F or W. Each record gives: J gene, clone size, V gene, D gene, CDR3 protein, CDR3 DNA. A D gene is named only where the DNA matches it firmly. Clone size is stated in some rows and not others, as once, few, many or a class when expanded.

TRBJ2-7 many TRBV27 NA CASSLWGYGEQYF TGTGCCAGCAGTTTATGGGGCTATGGCGAGCAGTACTTC
TRBJ2-1 many TRBV6-1 TRBD2 CASSVEGGPLYNEQFF TGTGCCAGCAGTGTTGAGGGAGGGCCTTTATACAATGAGCAGTTCTTC
TRBJ1-3 NA TRBV7-9 NA CASSPQRTAGNTIYF TGTGCCAGCAGCCCCCAAAGGACAGCCGGAAACACCATATATTTT
TRBJ2-2 many TRBV24-1 NA CATSDPHLLGGELFF TGTGCCACCAGTGACCCCCACCTCTTAGGCGGGGAGCTGTTTTTT
TRBJ2-1 many TRBV21-1 NA CASSDRVTEDEQFF TGTGCCAGCAGCGATAGGGTGACCGAGGATGAGCAGTTCTTC
TRBJ2-7 NA TRBV23-1 NA CASSQGRVWKQYF TGCGCCAGCAGTCAAGGACGGGTGTGGAAGCAGTACTTC
TRBJ2-1 many TRBV12-3/TRBV12-4 TRBD1 CASRLTGADEQFF TGTGCCAGCAGACTGACAGGGGCGGATGAGCAGTTCTTC
TRBJ2-7 few TRBV15 NA CATSRDQSFEQYF TGTGCCACCAGCAGAGATCAGTCGTTCGAGCAGTACTTC
TRBJ2-7 many TRBV7-8 TRBD2 CASSLAKGLAGDHYEQYF TGTGCCAGCAGCTTAGCGAAGGGACTAGCGGGAGATCACTACGAGCAGTACTTC
TRBJ1-1 many TRBV28 NA CASSPGQLTEAFF TGTGCCAGCAGTCCGGGGCAACTCACTGAAGCTTTCTTT
TRBJ1-2 many TRBV12-3/TRBV12-4 NA CASTRPGREGYTF TGTGCCAGCACCCGTCCTGGGCGGGAAGGCTACACCTTC
TRBJ2-2 many TRBV6-5 NA CASSYDRSIPGELFF TGTGCCAGCAGTTACGACAGGTCGATACCCGGGGAGCTGTTTTTT
TRBJ1-1 many TRBV28 NA CASTAGRGNYGNTEAFF TGTGCCAGCACCGCTGGGCGGGGGAACTACGGGAACACTGAAGCTTTCTTT
TRBJ2-3 many TRBV5-1 TRBD1 CASRLSGQSTDTQYF TGCGCCAGCAGGCTATCGGGACAGAGCACAGATACGCAGTATTTT
TRBJ2-3 NA TRBV12-3/TRBV12-4 NA CASRPSTDTQYF TGTGCCAGCAGGCCTAGCACAGATACGCAGTATTTT
TRBJ2-1 many TRBV28 NA CASVGGGPYNEQFF TGTGCCAGCGTGGGAGGGGGGCCCTACAATGAGCAGTTCTTC
TRBJ2-5 many TRBV15 NA CATSRGGIQETQYF TGTGCCACCAGCAGAGGGGGGATACAAGAGACCCAGTACTTC
TRBJ1-1 many TRBV20-1 NA CSARDGSGLDTEAFF TGCAGTGCTAGAGATGGGTCAGGGCTGGACACTGAAGCTTTCTTT
TRBJ2-3 many TRBV28 TRBD2 CASTSGGDTQYF TGTGCCAGTACCAGCGGGGGAGATACGCAGTATTTT
TRBJ2-3 many TRBV29-1 TRBD2 CSATSGRGTDTQYF TGCAGCGCGACTAGCGGGAGGGGCACAGATACGCAGTATTTT
TRBJ2-3 few TRBV5-1 TRBD2 CASRQAGAPSTDTQYF TGCGCCAGCAGGCAAGCGGGAGCCCCTAGCACAGATACGCAGTATTTT
TRBJ2-2 many TRBV10-3 TRBD1 CATRRDRGGTGELFF TGTGCCACGCGAAGGGACAGGGGAGGAACCGGGGAGCTGTTTTTT
TRBJ2-3 many TRBV7-2 TRBD2 CASRRSSGATDTQYF TGTGCCAGCAGAAGATCTAGCGGGGCCACAGATACGCAGTATTTT